The source of this T cell receptor beta chain is a study of T-cell memory formation after mild COVID-19. For the study at large: Largely, TCR clusters stayed within a single donor.

Overall study results and limits: Shrinking CD4+ clones resided mostly in CM and EM, and CD8+ ones in EMRA. Cross-reactive memory apparently joined, as some responding clones appeared in pre-infection memory.

This clonotype was counted at least ten times. Its matching antigen is unknown. UMIs and sample barcodes were carried by the TCR alpha and TCR beta cDNA libraries that 5'RACE produced using constant-segment primers. TCRdb reprocessed the 5' RACE reads via MiXCR and lists one record per CDR3 protein. The repertoire holds about 610,000 distinct CDR3 sequences, with 17% as singletons. Germline loops: CDR1 SGHRS, CDR2 YFSETQ. The CDR3 totals 12 residues. V dropped 0 bases and J dropped 5 bases, with 6 bases sitting between them. This receptor was obtained from an adult woman who had mild COVID-19 (a few samples of this study predate the infection). Cell type and time point are not known. V usage is TRBV5-1 and J usage is TRBJ2-7; D is unclear. The sample comprised PBMCs or a T cell subset sorted from them (not recorded which). The CDR3 DNA follows: TGCGCCAGCAGCTTGGGGTGGAACGAGCAGTACTTC. This encodes CASSLGWNEQYF.